The next 20 T cell receptor beta chains were all read from a single sample in a study of cytomegalovirus exposure and HLA in healthy donors. PCR primers comprised 60 Vbeta and 13 Jbeta primers. Clones were read by immunoSEQ multiplex PCR, and TCRdb kept only the in-frame ones, dropping some. The sample yields tens of thousands of clones, roughly 77% seen once. Specimen: PBMCs. Source of these receptors: a female donor in good health and CMV-seronegative.

In its sample, this clone was seen a few times. The chain carries TRBV19 and TRBJ1-4; TRBD1 might be the D (5 bases). Germline CDR1 reads LNHDA; CDR2 reads SQIVND (reference sequence). This CDR3 is built from 14 residues. The V and J ends lost 4 bases and 8 bases respectively, with 14 bases between them. This CDR3 is CASSRLGPDEKLFF. The DNA for the CDR3 is TGTGCCAGTAGTAGGTTGGGGCCCGACGAAAAACTGTTTTTT.

This sequence joins TRBV28 and TRBJ2-1, with 11 nucleotides matching TRBD1. The V gene end was trimmed by 2 bases and the J gene end by 1 base; junction bases not matched to a gene: 19. Per the germline V gene, CDR1 is MDHEN and CDR2 is SYDVKM. The CDR3 is 22 amino acids. This CDR3 reads CASSLQDRGRGPGLESYNEQFF. The CDR3 DNA reads as TGTGCCAGCAGTTTACAGGACAGGGGGCGCGGACCGGGACTAGAGTCCTACAATGAGCAGTTCTTC.

The gene calls are TRBV7-3 and TRBJ2-2, with D perhaps TRBD2 (6 bases). V lost 3 bases to trimming and J lost 6 bases, with 17 bases between them. The CDR3 is made up of 16 amino acids. Germline V gene lookup returns CDR1 SGHTA and CDR2 FQGTGA. The CDR3: CASSFGGAGDAGELFF. CDR3 DNA sequence: TGTGCCAGCAGCTTCGGCGGGGCCGGTGATGCCGGGGAGCTGTTTTTT.

The chain employs TRBV6-4 and TRBJ2-5, with 9 bases aligning to TRBD1. The DNA end favors TRBJ2-7, so the J call may be wrong. Germline loops: CDR1 MRHNA, CDR2 SNTAGT. The CDR3 covers 18 residues. The CDR3 sequence is CASITPGQGSSTTYEQYF. Written as DNA, the CDR3 is TGTGCCAGCATCACTCCGGGACAGGGTTCGTCAACAACCTACGAGCAGTACTTC.

The rearrangement joins TRBV9 to TRBJ2-5; TRBD2 agrees at 7 bases. CDR1 and CDR2 from the germline V gene are SGDLS and YYNGEE. The CDR3 has 15 amino acids. The V gene end was trimmed by 0 bases and the J gene end by 4 bases; junction bases not matched to a gene: 6. The CDR3 is CASSVAAGAGETQYF. For the CDR3, the DNA is TGTGCCAGCAGCGTAGCGGCGGGAGCGGGAGAGACCCAGTACTTC.

The rearrangement joins TRBV9 to TRBJ2-7, with a tentative D call TRBD2 (7 bases). Germline CDR1 SGDLS, CDR2 YYNGEE. CDR3 length equals 16 residues. Deletions cut 3 bases from V and 0 bases from J, with 16 bases between. In nucleotides, the CDR3 is TGTGCCAGCAGCGGCAAGGGGGGGGATCGCTCCTACGAGCAGTACTTC. Translating it yields CASSGKGGDRSYEQYF.

This clone showed up just a few times. The genes are TRBV7-9 and TRBJ2-3; 12 positions agree with TRBD2. The CDR3 consists of 16 residues. Trimming took 5 bases from V and 6 from J; bases not matched to a gene: 9. CDR1 and CDR2 from the germline V gene are SEHNR and FQNEAQ (reference sequence). This chain's CDR3 is CASSPYLAGGPDTQYF. In nucleotides, the CDR3 is TGTGCCAGCAGCCCATACCTAGCGGGAGGGCCCGATACGCAGTATTTT.

This chain links TRBV9 with TRBJ1-1; unclear D gene. Germline loops: CDR1 SGDLS, CDR2 YYNGEE. This CDR3 contains 13 residues. V lost 3 bases, J lost 7 bases, and 13 bases lay in between. This CDR3 reads CASSAGFSLEAFF. CDR3 bases: TGTGCCAGCAGCGCGGGTTTTTCCCTTGAAGCTTTCTTT.

This chain links TRBV29-1 with TRBJ1-2; no clear D. Germline V gene data show CDR1 as SQVTM and CDR2 as ANQGSEA. Trimming removed 3 bases from V and 10 bases from J, with 15 bases in between. CDR3 size: 12 residues. The DNA of the CDR3 is TGCAGCGTTGAGACGGGGTTGAATGACTACACCTTC. Its translation: CSVETGLNDYTF. The whole variable domain, remainder taken from reference TRBV29-1 and TRBJ1-2, is SAVISQKPSRDICQRGTSLTIQCQVDSQVTMMFWYRQQPGQSLTLIATANQGSEATYESGFVIDKFPISRPNLTFSTLTVSNMSPEDSSIYLCSVETGLNDYTFGSGTRLTVV.

A note on this clone: This sample includes further DNA sequences coding for the same CDR3. The chain carries TRBV28 and TRBJ2-4; D might be TRBD2 (6 bases). Germline-derived CDR1 and CDR2 are MDHEN and SYDVKM. The CDR3 extends over 14 amino acids. With 6 bases removed from V and 0 bases from J, the gap between germline ends came to 9 bases. In DNA form, the CDR3 reads TGTGCCAGCAGCCCCGGGGGAGCCAAAAACATTCAGTACTTC. Protein: CASSPGGAKNIQYF.

This clone was picked up one time. This rearrangement joins TRBV19 to TRBJ1-2; D uncertain. Trimming pared 3 bases from V and 3 bases from J, leaving 8 bases between. This CDR3 comprises 13 residues. Germline CDR1 and CDR2: LNHDA and SQIVND (reference sequence). The CDR3 DNA reads as TGTGCCAGTAGTATCGAACAGTACTATGGCTACACCTTC. Translating gives CASSIEQYYGYTF.

The chain couples TRBV4-3 to TRBJ2-2, with D possibly TRBD1 on 6 matching bases. Trimming removed 8 bases at V and 1 base at J, with 14 bases between. This CDR3 has 15 amino acids. Germline V gene sequence: CDR1 LGHNA, CDR2 YSLEER. CDR3 DNA sequence: TGCGCCAGCGAACAGGGACCGCTGAACACCGGGGAGCTGTTTTTT. Its protein product is CASEQGPLNTGELFF.

This clone was counted once. J is TRBJ2-5 and V is TRBV30; D might be TRBD1 (5 bases). CDR1 is GTSNPN, CDR2 SVGIG, per germline (reference sequence). Trimming stripped 1 base from V and 3 bases from J, with 12 bases between. CDR3 length: 14 amino acids. CDR3: CAWSEGAVEETQYF. The CDR3 DNA reads TGTGCCTGGAGTGAAGGGGCCGTGGAAGAGACCCAGTACTTC.

V usage is TRBV27 and J usage is TRBJ1-1, with D perhaps matching TRBD1 (5 bases). Trimming left V 6 bases short and J 0 bases short, with 5 bases between. CDR1 and CDR2 from the germline V gene are MNHEY and SMNVEV (reference sequence). The CDR3 spans 12 residues. The CDR3 loop reads CASRTVNTEAFF. The CDR3 DNA is TGTGCCAGCAGGACAGTGAACACTGAAGCTTTCTTT.

The chain couples TRBV14 to TRBJ2-7, with 10 positions matching TRBD2. V shed 4 bases and J 5 bases; nucleotides not matched to a gene: 11. The CDR3 contains 16 residues. The germline V gene encodes CDR1 SGHDN and CDR2 FVKESK. The CDR3 region is CASSPGLAVGRHEQYF. The DNA for the CDR3 is TGTGCCAGCAGCCCCGGACTAGCGGTAGGACGGCACGAGCAGTACTTC. The full variable domain, its missing parts supplied by reference TRBV14 and TRBJ2-7, is EAGVTQFPSHSVIEKGQTVTLRCDPISGHDNLYWYRRVMGKEIKFLLHFVKESKQDESGMPNNRFLAERTGGTYSTLKVQPAELEDSGVYFCASSPGLAVGRHEQYFGPGTRLTVT.

This chain connects TRBV9 to TRBJ2-5, with 10 bases identical to TRBD2. Germline V gene sequence: CDR1 SGDLS, CDR2 YYNGEE. J lost 5 bases, V lost 4 bases, and 11 bases had no gene match. This CDR3 has 16 amino acids. DNA of the CDR3: TGTGCCAGCAGCTTCGCAGGGGCTAGCGGGAGTGAGACCCAGTACTTC. Its translation is CASSFAGASGSETQYF.

The chain uses TRBV7-9 and TRBJ2-5, with TRBD2 identical over 13 bases. The germline CDR1 and CDR2 sequences are SEHNR and FQNEAQ (reference sequence). This CDR3 has 16 residues. With V trimmed by 0 bases and J by 11 bases, 9 bases remained unmatched. DNA of the CDR3: TGTGCCAGCAGCTTAGCTGGGACTAGCGGGATGGGGGAGCAGTACTTC. Protein product: CASSLAGTSGMGEQYF.

V is TRBV30 and J is TRBJ1-4; maybe TRBD1 (5 bases). This CDR3 has 13 residues. Germline CDR1 is GTSNPN and CDR2 is SVGIG (reference sequence). The ends were cut back, 7 bases at V and 7 bases at J, with 16 bases in the middle. Written as DNA, the CDR3 is TGTGCCTCGTGGAGGGGAATCCCTGAAAAACTGTTTTTT. Residues: CASWRGIPEKLFF.

For the CDR3, the DNA is TGTGCCAGCAGCTTATCAGGGTTTGGCACAGATACGCAGTATTTT. This codes for CASSLSGFGTDTQYF. The chain has TRBV7-3 and TRBJ2-3, with TRBD1 as a possible D gene (5 bases). Germline V lookup: CDR1 SGHTA, CDR2 FQGTGA. V gave up 2 bases and J gave up 1 base, with 10 bases separating them. The CDR3 is made up of 15 amino acids.

This clone was observed a single time. V gene TRBV29-1 combines with J gene TRBJ1-3, with D hard to call. V gave up 6 bases and J gave up 8 bases, with 11 bases separating them. The CDR3 length is 11 residues. Germline loops: CDR1 SQVTM, CDR2 ANQGSEA. In DNA, the CDR3 is TGCAGCGTAGACAAGATGGACACCATATATTTT. Protein sequence: CSVDKMDTIYF.